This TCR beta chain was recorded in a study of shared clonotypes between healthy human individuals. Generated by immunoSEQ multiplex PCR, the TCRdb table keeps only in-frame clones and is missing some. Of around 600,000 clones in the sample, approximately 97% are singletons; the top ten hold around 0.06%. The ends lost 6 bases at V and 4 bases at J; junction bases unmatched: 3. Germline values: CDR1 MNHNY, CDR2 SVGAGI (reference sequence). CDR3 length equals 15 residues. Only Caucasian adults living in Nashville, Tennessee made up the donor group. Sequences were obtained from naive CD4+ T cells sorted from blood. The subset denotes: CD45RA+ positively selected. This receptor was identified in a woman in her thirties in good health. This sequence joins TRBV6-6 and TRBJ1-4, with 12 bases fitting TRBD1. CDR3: CASSRDRGHNEKLFF. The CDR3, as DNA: TGTGCCAGCAGCCGGGACAGGGGGCATAATGAAAAACTGTTTTTT.